The present T cell receptor (beta chain) was sequenced within a study of blood T cell repertoires in COVID-19. Across the whole study: Both acute and convalescent COVID-19 samples were obtained from the United States, Italy and Spain. T cells, B-cell-depleted T cells, or PBMCs provided the cDNA or gDNA that served as material.

Germline V CDR1 and CDR2: MNHEY, SVGEGT. This CDR3 is 15 amino acids long. Between the trimmed V and J ends, which lost 4 bases and 8 bases, there was a span of 21 bases. Authors' data handling: Amplification from reference gene primers served as the basis for estimated nucleated cell counts. Method: immunoSEQ multiplex PCR; TCRdb's copy keeps in-frame clones and lacks some. For V, J and clone size, that table is used; D and trimming come from the DNA. Of roughly 56,000 clones in the sample, about nine tenths were seen once. V is TRBV6-2 or TRBV6-3 and J is TRBJ2-7; no clear D. The TCR sequence derives from a man in his forties or fifties with active COVID-19. Sequenced sample: peripheral blood. The CDR3 bases are TGTGCCAGCAGTTTATTCGCGGTCCCTCCCCAGAAGCAGTACTTC. Translated, it gives CASSLFAVPPQKQYF.